This T cell receptor (beta chain) was found in a study of T cell changes during pregnancy in multiple sclerosis. Repertoires were generated with immunoSEQ multiplex PCR, while TCRdb's copy carries only in-frame clones and drops some. This sample has approximately 44,000 clones, with around 90% found just once. V was pared by 5 bases and J by 3 bases, with 11 bases between. Germline V CDR1 and CDR2: SGHRS, YFSETQ. The length of the CDR3 is 13 residues. The chain links TRBV5-1 to TRBJ2-5; D unresolved. The source was CD4+ T cells from peripheral blood mononuclear cells, collected in the second trimester of pregnancy. The clonotype comes from a female donor in good health, enrolled as a control in a pregnancy study. In nucleotides, the CDR3 is TGCGCCAGCAGGCGAGAAGCCGAAGAGACCCAGTACTTC. It codes for CASRREAEETQYF. The full variable domain, with the rest looked up from reference TRBV5-1 and TRBJ2-5, is KAGVTQTPRYLIKTRGQQVTLSCSPISGHRSVSWYQQTPGQGLQFLFEYFSETQRNKGNFPGRFSGRQFSNSRSEMNVSTLELGDSALYLCASRREAEETQYFGPGTRLLVL.